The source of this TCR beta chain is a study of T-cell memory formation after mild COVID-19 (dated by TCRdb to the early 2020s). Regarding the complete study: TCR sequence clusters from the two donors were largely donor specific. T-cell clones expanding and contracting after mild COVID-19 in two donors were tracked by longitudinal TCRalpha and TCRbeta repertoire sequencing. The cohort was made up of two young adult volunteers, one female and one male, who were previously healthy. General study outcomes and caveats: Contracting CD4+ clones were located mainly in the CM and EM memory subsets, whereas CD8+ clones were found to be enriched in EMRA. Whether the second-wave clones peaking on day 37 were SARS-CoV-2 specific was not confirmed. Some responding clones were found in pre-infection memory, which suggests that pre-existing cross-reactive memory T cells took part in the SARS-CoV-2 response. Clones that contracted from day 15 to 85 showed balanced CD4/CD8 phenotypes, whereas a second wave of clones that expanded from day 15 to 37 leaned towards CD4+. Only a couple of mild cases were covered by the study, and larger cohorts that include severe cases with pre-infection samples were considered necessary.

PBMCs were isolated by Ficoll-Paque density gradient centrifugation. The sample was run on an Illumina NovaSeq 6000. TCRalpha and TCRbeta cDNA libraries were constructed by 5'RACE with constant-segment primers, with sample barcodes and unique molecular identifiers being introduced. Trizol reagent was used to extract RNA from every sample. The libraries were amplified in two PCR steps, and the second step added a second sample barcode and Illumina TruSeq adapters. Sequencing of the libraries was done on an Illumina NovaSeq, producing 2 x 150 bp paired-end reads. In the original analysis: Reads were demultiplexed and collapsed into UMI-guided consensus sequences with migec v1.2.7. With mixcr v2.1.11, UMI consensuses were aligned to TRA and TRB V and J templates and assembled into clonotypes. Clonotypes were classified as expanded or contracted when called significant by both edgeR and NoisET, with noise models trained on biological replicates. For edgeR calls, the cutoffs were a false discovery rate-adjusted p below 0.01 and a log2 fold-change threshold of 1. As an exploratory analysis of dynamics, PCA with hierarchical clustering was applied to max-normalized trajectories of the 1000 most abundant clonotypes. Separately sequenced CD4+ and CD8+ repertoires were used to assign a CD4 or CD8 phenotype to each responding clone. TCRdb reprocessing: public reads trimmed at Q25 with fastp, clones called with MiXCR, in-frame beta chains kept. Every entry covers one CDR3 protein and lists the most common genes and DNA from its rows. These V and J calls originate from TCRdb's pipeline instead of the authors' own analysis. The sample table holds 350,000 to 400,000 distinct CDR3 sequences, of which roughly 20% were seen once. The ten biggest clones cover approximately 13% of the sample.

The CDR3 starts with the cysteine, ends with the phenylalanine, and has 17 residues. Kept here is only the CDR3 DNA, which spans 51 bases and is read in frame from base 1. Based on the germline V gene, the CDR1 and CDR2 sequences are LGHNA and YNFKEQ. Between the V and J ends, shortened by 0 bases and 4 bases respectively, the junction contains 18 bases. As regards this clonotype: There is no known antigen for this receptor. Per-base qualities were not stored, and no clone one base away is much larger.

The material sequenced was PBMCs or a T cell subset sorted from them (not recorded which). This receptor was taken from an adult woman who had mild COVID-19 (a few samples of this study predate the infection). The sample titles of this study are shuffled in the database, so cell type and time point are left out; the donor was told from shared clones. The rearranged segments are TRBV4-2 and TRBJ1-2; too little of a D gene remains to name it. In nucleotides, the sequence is TGTGCCAGCAGCCAAGATCGACTCGATCAGTCGTCCTATGGCTACACCTTC. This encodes CASSQDRLDQSSYGYTF.